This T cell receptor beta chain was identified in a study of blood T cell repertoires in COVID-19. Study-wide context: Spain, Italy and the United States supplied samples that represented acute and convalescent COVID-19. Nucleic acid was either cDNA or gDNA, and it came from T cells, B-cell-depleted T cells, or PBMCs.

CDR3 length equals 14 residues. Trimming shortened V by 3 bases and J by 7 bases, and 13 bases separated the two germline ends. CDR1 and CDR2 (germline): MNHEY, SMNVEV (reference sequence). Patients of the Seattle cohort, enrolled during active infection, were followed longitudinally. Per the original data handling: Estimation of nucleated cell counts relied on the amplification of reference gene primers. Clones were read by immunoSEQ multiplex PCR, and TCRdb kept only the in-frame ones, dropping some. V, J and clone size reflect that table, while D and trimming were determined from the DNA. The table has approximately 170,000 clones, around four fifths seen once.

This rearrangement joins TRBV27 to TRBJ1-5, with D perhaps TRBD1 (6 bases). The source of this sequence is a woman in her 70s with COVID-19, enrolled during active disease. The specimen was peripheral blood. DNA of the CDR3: TGTGCCAGCAGTTTTTTGGGGGCGAGACAGCCCCAGCATTTT. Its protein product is CASSFLGARQPQHF.